This TCR beta chain was found in a study of shared clonotypes between healthy human individuals. Adult Caucasians living in Nashville, Tennessee made up all of the donors. The CDR3 totals 10 residues. Trimming took off 3 bases at V and 5 bases at J, with 4 bases between the two ends. Germline V gives CDR1 DFQATT, CDR2 SNEGSKA (reference sequence). With respect to this clone: The antigen remains unidentified.

The assay was immunoSEQ multiplex PCR, and TCRdb's table has in-frame clones only and misses some. The sample includes approximately 500,000 clones, about 96% of them seen just once. Study-wide results and limits: Unshared clonotypes carried lower generation probabilities than those common to all four donors. Between a few donors, naive CD4 clonotypes were shared at a level of around 5.2%.

The material sequenced was naive CD4+ T cells sorted from blood. Subset reported: CD45RA+ positively selected. The source is a woman younger than 45 in good health. V is TRBV20-1 and J is TRBJ2-5; D unclear. CDR3 amino acids: CSASPETQYF. The CDR3 DNA follows: TGCAGTGCTAGCCCCGAGACCCAGTACTTC.